The 21 T cell receptor beta chains presented below share a single source sample, sequenced in a study of T cell responses to AZD1222 COVID-19 vaccine. The assay was immunoSEQ multiplex PCR, and TCRdb's table has in-frame clones only and misses some. Of 200,000 or so clones listed, 85% to 95% are singletons. This specimen was peripheral blood, taken on day 0 of MenACWY control vaccination. Every receptor here comes from an adult in good health.

This chain joins TRBV12-3 or TRBV12-4 and TRBJ1-2; no definite D call. V dropped 3 bases and J dropped 5 bases, with 10 bases sitting between them. The CDR3 runs 13 residues. The CDR3 sequence is CASSFNGRYGYTF. Here the CDR3 DNA reads TGTGCCAGCAGTTTTAACGGAAGATATGGCTACACCTTC.

The rearrangement joins TRBV18 to TRBJ2-7, with D perhaps TRBD1 or TRBD2 (6 bases each). Per the germline V gene, CDR1 is KGHSH and CDR2 is LQKENI. V lost 4 bases and J 7 bases, leaving 20 bases between the germline ends. This CDR3 contains 15 residues. As DNA, the CDR3 is TGTGCCAGCTCACTGACGGTCGGGGGCTCTGGGGAGCAGTACTTC. Translated: CASSLTVGGSGEQYF. The whole variable domain, filled in from reference TRBV18 and TRBJ2-7, reads NAGVMQNPRHLVRRRGQEARLRCSPMKGHSHVYWYRQLPEEGLKFMVYLQKENIIDESGMPKERFSAEFPKEGPSILRIQQVVRGDSAAYFCASSLTVGGSGEQYFGPGTRLTVT.

The chain couples TRBV2 to TRBJ1-1, with D hard to call. Germline CDR1 is SNHLY and CDR2 is FYNNEI. V was clipped by 6 bases and J by 0 bases, with 8 bases between them. The CDR3 has 13 amino acids. DNA for the CDR3: TGTGCCAGCAGAGGAAGCGTGAACACTGAAGCTTTCTTT. Protein product: CASRGSVNTEAFF.

The chain combines TRBV28 with TRBJ1-2; possible D gene TRBD1, 6 bases. Per germline, CDR1 MDHEN and CDR2 SYDVKM. The ends were cut back, 5 bases at V and 3 bases at J, with 19 bases in the middle. The CDR3 covers 16 residues. CDR3 protein: CASSLNSRDTYYGYTF. The CDR3 bases are TGTGCCAGCAGTCTAAACTCCCGGGACACTTACTATGGCTACACCTTC.

The chain has TRBV21-1 and TRBJ1-3; the listed D gene, TRBD1, was not tested against the DNA. TRBV21-1 is deemed a pseudogene. This CDR3 has 19 residues. CDR3 DNA sequence: TGTGCCAGCAGCAGATTGGGGCCACCTATGGCTCCCTCTGGAAACACCATATATTTT. Amino acids: CASSRLGPPMAPSGNTIYF.

The V and J genes are TRBV2 and TRBJ2-5; 9 bases map to TRBD1. The V gene end was trimmed by 3 bases and the J gene end by 5 bases; junction bases not matched to a gene: 7. This CDR3 comprises 15 residues. Germline V gives CDR1 SNHLY, CDR2 FYNNEI. CDR3 sequence reads: CASSDRTGAVETQYF. The CDR3 nucleotides read TGTGCCAGCAGTGATCGGACAGGGGCGGTGGAGACCCAGTACTTC.

The V gene is TRBV28, the J gene TRBJ1-1; TRBD1 might be the D (5 bases). The CDR3 spans 14 residues. Germline CDR1 and CDR2: MDHEN and SYDVKM. Trimming pared 8 bases from V and 0 bases from J, leaving 13 bases between. In nucleotides, the CDR3 is TGTGCCAGCGTCGGGGCGAACTTGAACACTGAAGCTTTCTTT. Protein product: CASVGANLNTEAFF.

This chain links TRBV7-8 with TRBJ1-6; 7 bases agree with TRBD1. The CDR3 loop spans 15 amino acids. V dropped 5 bases and J dropped 9; count of bases not matched to a gene: 10. Germline CDR1 reads SGHVS; CDR2 reads FQNEAQ. CDR3 region: CASSPRQGGGSPLHF. The CDR3 coding sequence is TGTGCCAGCAGCCCACGACAGGGAGGCGGTTCACCCCTCCACTTT.

The rearrangement uses TRBV3-1 (or the pseudogene TRBV3-2) and TRBJ1-2, with D perhaps matching TRBD1 (5 bases). The CDR3 length is 15 residues. Trimming shortened V by 2 bases and J by 9 bases, and 19 bases separated the two germline ends. Germline V lookup: CDR1 LGHDT, CDR2 YNNKEL (reference sequence). The CDR3 region is CASSQSGIRLWSYTF. CDR3 in DNA: TGTGCCAGCAGCCAATCAGGGATCCGGCTTTGGAGCTACACCTTC.

The chain couples TRBV7-9 to TRBJ2-2; 7 nucleotides agree with TRBD1. With V trimmed by 6 bases and J by 5 bases, 12 bases remained unmatched. Germline lookup yields CDR1 SEHNR and CDR2 FQNEAQ (reference sequence). The CDR3 is made up of 16 amino acids. The CDR3 DNA reads as TGTGCCAGCAGTATCCTCCGGACAGGTGATACCGGGGAGCTGTTTTTT. It specifies CASSILRTGDTGELFF.

The chain uses TRBV3-1 (or the pseudogene TRBV3-2) and TRBJ1-4; 7 nucleotides match TRBD1. V shed 4 bases and J 4 bases; nucleotides not matched to a gene: 6. Germline V gene data show CDR1 as LGHDT and CDR2 as YNNKEL (reference sequence). CDR3 length: 15 amino acids. In DNA, the CDR3 is TGTGCCAGCAGCCTTCGGACAGGCTATAATGAAAAACTGTTTTTT. It encodes CASSLRTGYNEKLFF.

The genes are TRBV7-2 and TRBJ2-1, with TRBD2 matching over 9 bases. This CDR3 is 16 amino acids long. Germline V gives CDR1 SGHTA, CDR2 FQGNSA. V gave up 2 bases and J gave up 10 bases; unmatched junction bases: 12. CDR3 in amino acids: CASSLTSGTSSSEQFF. CDR3 coding DNA: TGTGCCAGCAGCTTAACTTCCGGGACTAGCTCTTCGGAGCAGTTCTTC.

The J gene is TRBJ1-3, the V gene TRBV19, with unresolved D. V was trimmed by 3 bases and J by 4 bases, leaving 7 bases between them. This CDR3 is 13 amino acids long. Per the germline V gene, CDR1 is LNHDA and CDR2 is SQIVND (reference sequence). The CDR3 loop is CASSMWVGNTIYF. The CDR3 DNA follows: TGTGCCAGTAGTATGTGGGTCGGAAACACCATATATTTT.

The CDR3 region is CASTDRSLYGYTF. As DNA, the CDR3 is TGTGCCTCTACTGACAGATCCCTTTATGGCTACACCTTC. The V and J genes are TRBV30 and TRBJ1-2; weak D call: TRBD1 (5 bases). Trimming stripped 7 bases from V and 5 bases from J, with 17 bases between. Germline V gene lookup returns CDR1 GTSNPN and CDR2 SVGIG (reference sequence). This CDR3 region has 13 residues.

The chain combines TRBV6-1 with TRBJ1-1; 7 bases line up with TRBD1. V shed 1 base, J shed 7 bases, and the junction held 6 bases outside the gene matches. Germline values: CDR1 MNHNS, CDR2 SASEGT. This CDR3 has 14 amino acids. CDR3 nucleotides: TGTGCCAGCAGTGAAGACAGGGGTTACGTTGAAGCTTTCTTT. It yields the protein CASSEDRGYVEAFF.

The V and J genes are TRBV3-1 (or the pseudogene TRBV3-2) and TRBJ1-2; 8 bases are shared with TRBD1. The germline V gene has CDR1 LGHDT and CDR2 YNNKEL (reference sequence). V was pared by 3 bases and J by 5 bases, with 17 bases of the junction left unmatched. The CDR3 totals 18 residues. CDR3 bases: TGTGCCAGCAGCCATACAGGGGACAGGTACTCCCTATTGTATGGCTACACCTTC. This translates into CASSHTGDRYSLLYGYTF.

The chain links TRBV30 to TRBJ2-1; the match to TRBD2 covers 11 bases. Germline V CDR1 and CDR2: GTSNPN, SVGIG (reference sequence). This CDR3 comprises 16 residues. The J segment lost 0 bases and the V segment lost 0 bases, leaving 1 base of the junction unmatched. CDR3 sequence: CAWSVLAGASYNEQFF. Here the CDR3 DNA reads TGTGCCTGGAGTGTACTAGCGGGGGCCTCCTACAATGAGCAGTTCTTC.

The rearrangement links TRBV2 to TRBJ2-1; 8 bases line up with TRBD2. Trimming cost V 6 bases and J 5 bases; bases outside gene matches: 6. The CDR3 consists of 14 residues. Germline V gives CDR1 SNHLY, CDR2 FYNNEI. The CDR3 DNA sequence: TGTGCCAGCAGGGGAGGCGGGGGGAACAATGAGCAGTTCTTC. Protein sequence: CASRGGGGNNEQFF.

V usage is TRBV4-1 and J usage is TRBJ2-1, with D hard to call. CDR3 length: 16 amino acids. From germline, CDR1 is MGHRA and CDR2 YSYEKL. Between the trimmed V and J ends, which lost 3 bases and 0 bases, there was a span of 12 bases. CDR3 protein: CASSHPHESSYNEQFF. CDR3 bases: TGCGCCAGCAGCCACCCCCACGAAAGCTCCTACAATGAGCAGTTCTTC.

The J gene is TRBJ1-4, the V gene TRBV6-5; 7 bases are a match to TRBD1. V shed 6 bases and J 5 bases; nucleotides not matched to a gene: 6. From germline, CDR1 is MNHEY and CDR2 SVGAGI. The CDR3 is made up of 14 amino acids. The CDR3 region is CASRMTGLNEKLFF. The CDR3 DNA follows: TGTGCCAGCAGAATGACAGGGCTCAATGAAAAACTGTTTTTT.

V gene TRBV2 combines with J gene TRBJ1-2; 8 bases line up with TRBD1. J gave up 4 bases and V 8 bases, and 6 bases lay outside the gene matches. This CDR3 is 13 amino acids long. CDR1 SNHLY and CDR2 FYNNEI come from the germline V gene. CDR3 sequence reads: CASGYTGGYGYTF. The CDR3 nucleotides are TGTGCCAGCGGTTACACAGGGGGCTATGGCTACACCTTC.